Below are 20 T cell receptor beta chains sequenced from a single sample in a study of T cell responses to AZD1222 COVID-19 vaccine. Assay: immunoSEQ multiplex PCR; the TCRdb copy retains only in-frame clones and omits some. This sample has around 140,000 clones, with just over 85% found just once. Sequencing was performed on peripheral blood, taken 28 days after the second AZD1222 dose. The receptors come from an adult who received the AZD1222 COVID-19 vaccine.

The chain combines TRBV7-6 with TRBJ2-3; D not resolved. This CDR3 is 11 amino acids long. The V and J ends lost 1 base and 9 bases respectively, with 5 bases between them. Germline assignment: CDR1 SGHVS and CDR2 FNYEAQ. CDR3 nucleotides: TGTGCCAGCAGCTTAGACGAGACGCAGTATTTT. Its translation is CASSLDETQYF.

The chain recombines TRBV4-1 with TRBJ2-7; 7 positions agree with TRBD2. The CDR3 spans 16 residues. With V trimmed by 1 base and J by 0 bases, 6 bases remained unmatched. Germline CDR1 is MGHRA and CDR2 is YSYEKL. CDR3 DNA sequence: TGCGCCAGCAGCCAAGCTCCAGCGGGGATCTCCTACGAGCAGTACTTC. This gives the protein CASSQAPAGISYEQYF.

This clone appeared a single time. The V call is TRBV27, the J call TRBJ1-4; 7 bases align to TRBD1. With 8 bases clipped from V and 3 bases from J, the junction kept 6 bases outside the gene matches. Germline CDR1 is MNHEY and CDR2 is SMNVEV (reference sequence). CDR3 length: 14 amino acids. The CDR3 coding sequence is TGTGCCAGCTCTACGCAGGGGGCTAATGAAAAACTGTTTTTT. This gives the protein CASSTQGANEKLFF.

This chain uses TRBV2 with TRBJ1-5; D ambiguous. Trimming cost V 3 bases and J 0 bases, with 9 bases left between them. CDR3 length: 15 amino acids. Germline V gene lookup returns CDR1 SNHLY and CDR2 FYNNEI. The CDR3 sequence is CASSDVDYSNQPQHF. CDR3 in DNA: TGTGCCAGCAGTGACGTAGATTATAGCAATCAGCCCCAGCATTTT. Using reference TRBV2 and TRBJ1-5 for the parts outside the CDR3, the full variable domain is EPEVTQTPSHQVTQMGQEVILRCVPISNHLYFYWYRQILGQKVEFLVSFYNNEISEKSEIFDDQFSVERPDGSNFTLKIRSTKLEDSAMYFCASSDVDYSNQPQHFGDGTRLSIL.

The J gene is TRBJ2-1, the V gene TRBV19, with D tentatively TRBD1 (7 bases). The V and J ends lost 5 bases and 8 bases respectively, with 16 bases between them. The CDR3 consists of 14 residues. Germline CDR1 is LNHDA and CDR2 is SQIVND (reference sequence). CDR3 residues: CASSFRGESYEQFF. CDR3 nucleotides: TGTGCCAGTAGTTTCAGGGGGGAGTCTTATGAGCAGTTCTTC.

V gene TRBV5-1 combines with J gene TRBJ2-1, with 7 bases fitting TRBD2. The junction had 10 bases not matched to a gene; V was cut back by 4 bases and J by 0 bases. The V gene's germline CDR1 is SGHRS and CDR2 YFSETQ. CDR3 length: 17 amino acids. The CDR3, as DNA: TGCGCCAGCAGCAGAGAGACTAGCCCAAGCTCCTACAATGAGCAGTTCTTC. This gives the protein CASSRETSPSSYNEQFF.

The CDR3 is CASSSGRGYGYTF. In DNA, the CDR3 is TGTGCCAGCAGTTCCGGACGTGGCTATGGCTACACCTTC. The chain couples TRBV12-3 or TRBV12-4 to TRBJ1-2; D gene uncertain. This CDR3 is built from 13 residues. Trimming stripped 4 bases from V and 4 bases from J, with 10 bases between.

DNA for the CDR3: TGTGCCAGCAACGGACTAGCGGGACAAGAGACCCAGTACTTC. Translating it yields CASNGLAGQETQYF. V is TRBV2 and J is TRBJ2-5; 12 positions agree with TRBD2. Germline assignment: CDR1 SNHLY and CDR2 FYNNEI. V shed 7 bases and J 2 bases; nucleotides not matched to a gene: 2. The CDR3 is 14 amino acids.

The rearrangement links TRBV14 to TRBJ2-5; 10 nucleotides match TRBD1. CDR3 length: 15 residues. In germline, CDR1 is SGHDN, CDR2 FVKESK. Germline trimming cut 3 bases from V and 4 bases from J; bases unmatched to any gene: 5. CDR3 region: CASSHHRDRGETQYF. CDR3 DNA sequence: TGTGCCAGCAGCCATCACCGGGACAGGGGAGAGACCCAGTACTTC.

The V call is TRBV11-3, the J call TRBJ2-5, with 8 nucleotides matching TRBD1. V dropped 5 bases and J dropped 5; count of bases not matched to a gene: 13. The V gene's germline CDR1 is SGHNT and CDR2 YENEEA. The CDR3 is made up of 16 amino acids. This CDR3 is CASSKSGTGESETQYF. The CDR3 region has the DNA TGTGCCAGCAGCAAGTCCGGGACAGGCGAGTCGGAGACCCAGTACTTC.

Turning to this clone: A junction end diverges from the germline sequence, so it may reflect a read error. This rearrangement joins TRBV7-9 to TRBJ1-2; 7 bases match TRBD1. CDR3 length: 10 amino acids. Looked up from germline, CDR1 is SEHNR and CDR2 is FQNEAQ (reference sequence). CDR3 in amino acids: CASSTDREFF. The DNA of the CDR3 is TGTGCCAGCAGCACAGACAGGGAATTCTTC.

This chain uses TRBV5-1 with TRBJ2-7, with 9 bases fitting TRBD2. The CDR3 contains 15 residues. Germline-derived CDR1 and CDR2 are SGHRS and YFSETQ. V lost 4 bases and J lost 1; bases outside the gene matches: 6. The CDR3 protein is CASSPLTSGSYEQYF. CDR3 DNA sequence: TGCGCCAGCAGCCCTCTGACTAGCGGATCCTACGAGCAGTACTTC. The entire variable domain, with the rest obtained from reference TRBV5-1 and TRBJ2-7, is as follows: KAGVTQTPRYLIKTRGQQVTLSCSPISGHRSVSWYQQTPGQGLQFLFEYFSETQRNKGNFPGRFSGRQFSNSRSEMNVSTLELGDSALYLCASSPLTSGSYEQYFGPGTRLTVT.

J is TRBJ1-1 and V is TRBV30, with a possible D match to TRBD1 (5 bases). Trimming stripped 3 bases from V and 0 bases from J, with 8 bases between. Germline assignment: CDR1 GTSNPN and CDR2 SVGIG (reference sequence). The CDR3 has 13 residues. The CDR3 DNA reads TGTGCCTGGAGGGTGGGGGTGAACACTGAAGCTTTCTTT. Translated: CAWRVGVNTEAFF. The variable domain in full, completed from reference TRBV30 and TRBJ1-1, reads SQTIHQWPATLVQPVGSPLSLECTVEGTSNPNLYWYRQAAGRGLQLLFYSVGIGQISSEVPQNLSASRPQDRQFILSSKKLLLSDSGFYLCAWRVGVNTEAFFGQGTRLTVV.

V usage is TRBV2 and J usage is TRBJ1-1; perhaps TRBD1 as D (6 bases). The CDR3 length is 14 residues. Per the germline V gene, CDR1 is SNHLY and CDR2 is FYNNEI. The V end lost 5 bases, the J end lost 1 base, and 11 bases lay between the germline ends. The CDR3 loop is CASSRTAENTEAFF. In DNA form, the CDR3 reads TGTGCCAGCAGTCGGACAGCGGAGAACACTGAAGCTTTCTTT.

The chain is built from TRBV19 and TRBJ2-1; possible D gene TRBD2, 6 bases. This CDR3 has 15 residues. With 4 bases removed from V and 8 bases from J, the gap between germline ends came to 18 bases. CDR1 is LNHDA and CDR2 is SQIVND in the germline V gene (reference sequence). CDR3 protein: CASSKAGPAGYEQFF. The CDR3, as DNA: TGTGCCAGTAGTAAGGCGGGACCGGCGGGATATGAGCAGTTCTTC.

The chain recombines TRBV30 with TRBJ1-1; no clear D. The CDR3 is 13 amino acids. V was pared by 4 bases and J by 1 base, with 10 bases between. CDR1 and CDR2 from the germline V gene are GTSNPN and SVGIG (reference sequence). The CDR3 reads CAWNIQRNTEAFF. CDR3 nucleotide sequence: TGTGCCTGGAACATACAGAGGAACACTGAAGCTTTCTTT.

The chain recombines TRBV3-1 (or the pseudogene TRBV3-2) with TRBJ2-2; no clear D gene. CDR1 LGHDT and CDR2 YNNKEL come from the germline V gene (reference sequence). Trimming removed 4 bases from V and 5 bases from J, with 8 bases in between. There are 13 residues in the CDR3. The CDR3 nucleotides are TGTGCCAGCAGCCCCCAACCGACCGGGGAGCTGTTTTTT. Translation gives CASSPQPTGELFF.

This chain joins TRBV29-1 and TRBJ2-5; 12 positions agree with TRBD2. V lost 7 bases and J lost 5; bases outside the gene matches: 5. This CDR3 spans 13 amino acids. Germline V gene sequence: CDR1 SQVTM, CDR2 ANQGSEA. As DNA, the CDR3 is TGCAGCGCTACGACTAGCGGGGGTGAGACCCAGTACTTC. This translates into CSATTSGGETQYF. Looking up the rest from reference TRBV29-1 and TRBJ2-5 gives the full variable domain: SAVISQKPSRDICQRGTSLTIQCQVDSQVTMMFWYRQQPGQSLTLIATANQGSEATYESGFVIDKFPISRPNLTFSTLTVSNMSPEDSSIYLCSATTSGGETQYFGPGTRLLVL.

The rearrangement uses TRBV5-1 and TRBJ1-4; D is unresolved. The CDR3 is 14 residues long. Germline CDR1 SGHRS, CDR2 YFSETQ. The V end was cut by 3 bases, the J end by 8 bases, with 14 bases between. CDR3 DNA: TGCGCCAGCAGCTACGGACTGGAGGGCGAAAAACTGTTTTTT. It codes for CASSYGLEGEKLFF.

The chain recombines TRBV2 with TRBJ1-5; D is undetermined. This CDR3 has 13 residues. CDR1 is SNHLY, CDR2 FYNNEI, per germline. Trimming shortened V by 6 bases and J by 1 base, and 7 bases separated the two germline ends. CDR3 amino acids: CASSLDSNQPQHF. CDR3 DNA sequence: TGTGCCAGCAGCCTAGACAGCAATCAGCCCCAGCATTTT.